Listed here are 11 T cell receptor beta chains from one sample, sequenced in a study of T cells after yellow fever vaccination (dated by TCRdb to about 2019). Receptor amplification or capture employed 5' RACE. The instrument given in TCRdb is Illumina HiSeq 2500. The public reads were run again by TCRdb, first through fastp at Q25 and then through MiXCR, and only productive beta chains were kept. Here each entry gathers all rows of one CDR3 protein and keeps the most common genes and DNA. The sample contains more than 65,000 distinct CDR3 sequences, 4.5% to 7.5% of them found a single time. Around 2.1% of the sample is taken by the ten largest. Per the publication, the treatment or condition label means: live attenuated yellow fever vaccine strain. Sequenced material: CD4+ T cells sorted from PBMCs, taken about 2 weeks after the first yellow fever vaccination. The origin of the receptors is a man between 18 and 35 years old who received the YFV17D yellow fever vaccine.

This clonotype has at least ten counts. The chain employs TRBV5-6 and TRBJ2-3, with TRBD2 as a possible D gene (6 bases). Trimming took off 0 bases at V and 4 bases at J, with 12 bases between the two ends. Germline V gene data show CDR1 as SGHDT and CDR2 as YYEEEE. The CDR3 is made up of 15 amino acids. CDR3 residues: CASSLDQGGSDTQYF. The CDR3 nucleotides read TGTGCCAGCAGCTTGGACCAGGGAGGTTCAGATACGCAGTATTTT.

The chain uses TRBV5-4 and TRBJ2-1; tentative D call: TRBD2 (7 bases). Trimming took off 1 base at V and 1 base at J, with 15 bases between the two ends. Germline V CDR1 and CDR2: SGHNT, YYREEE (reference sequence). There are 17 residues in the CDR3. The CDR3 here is CASSLRGGLLSYNEQFF. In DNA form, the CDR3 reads TGTGCCAGCAGCTTGAGGGGGGGGCTACTTTCCTACAATGAGCAGTTCTTC.

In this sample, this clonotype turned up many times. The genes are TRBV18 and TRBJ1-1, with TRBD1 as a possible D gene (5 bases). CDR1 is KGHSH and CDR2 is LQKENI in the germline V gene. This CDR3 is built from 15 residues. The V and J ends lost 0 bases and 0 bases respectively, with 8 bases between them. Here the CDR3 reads CASSPPSRVNTEAFF. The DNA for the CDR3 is TGTGCCAGCTCACCACCGAGCAGGGTGAACACTGAAGCTTTCTTT.

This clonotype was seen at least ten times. CDR3 protein: CSAREGTQNTQYF. The CDR3 DNA follows: TGCAGTGCTAGAGAGGGGACCCAGAATACGCAGTATTTT. This sequence joins TRBV20-1 and TRBJ2-3, with D perhaps given as TRBD1 or TRBD2 (5 bases each). Trimming removed 0 bases from V and 7 bases from J, with 11 bases in between. CDR3 length: 13 residues. Germline V CDR1 and CDR2: DFQATT, SNEGSKA (reference sequence).

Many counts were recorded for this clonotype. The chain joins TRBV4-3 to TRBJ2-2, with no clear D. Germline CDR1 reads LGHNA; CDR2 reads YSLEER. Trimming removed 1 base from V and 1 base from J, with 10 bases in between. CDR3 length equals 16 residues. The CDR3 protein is CASSQGPHKNTGELFF. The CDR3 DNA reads TGCGCCAGCAGCCAAGGCCCTCACAAGAACACCGGGGAGCTGTTTTTT.

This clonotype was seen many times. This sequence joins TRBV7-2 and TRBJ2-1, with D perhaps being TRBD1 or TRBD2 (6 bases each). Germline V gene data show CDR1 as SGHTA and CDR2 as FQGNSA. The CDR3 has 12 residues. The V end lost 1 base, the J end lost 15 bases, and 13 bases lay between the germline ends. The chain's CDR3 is CASSLGGGPLFF. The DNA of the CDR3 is TGTGCCAGCAGCTTAGGTGGGGGGCCCTTGTTCTTC.

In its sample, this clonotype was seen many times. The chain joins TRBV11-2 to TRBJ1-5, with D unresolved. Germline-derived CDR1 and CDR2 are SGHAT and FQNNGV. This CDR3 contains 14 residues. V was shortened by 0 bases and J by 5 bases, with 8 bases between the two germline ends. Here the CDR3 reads CASSLDRGHQPQHF. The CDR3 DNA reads TGTGCCAGCAGCTTAGATCGAGGGCATCAGCCCCAGCATTTT.

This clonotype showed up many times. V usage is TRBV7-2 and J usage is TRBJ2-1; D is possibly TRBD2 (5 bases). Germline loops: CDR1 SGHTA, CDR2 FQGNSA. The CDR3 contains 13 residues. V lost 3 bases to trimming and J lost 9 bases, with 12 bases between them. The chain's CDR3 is CASSFHNEGEQFF. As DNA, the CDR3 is TGTGCCAGCAGCTTTCATAACGAGGGTGAGCAGTTCTTC.

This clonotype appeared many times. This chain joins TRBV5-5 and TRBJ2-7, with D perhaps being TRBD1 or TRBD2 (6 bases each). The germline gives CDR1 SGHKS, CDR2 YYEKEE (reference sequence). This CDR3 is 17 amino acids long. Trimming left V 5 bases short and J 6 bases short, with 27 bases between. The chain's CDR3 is CASRLGGQGLFNAEQYF. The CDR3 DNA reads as TGTGCCAGCAGGCTTGGGGGCCAGGGACTTTTCAACGCCGAGCAGTACTTC.

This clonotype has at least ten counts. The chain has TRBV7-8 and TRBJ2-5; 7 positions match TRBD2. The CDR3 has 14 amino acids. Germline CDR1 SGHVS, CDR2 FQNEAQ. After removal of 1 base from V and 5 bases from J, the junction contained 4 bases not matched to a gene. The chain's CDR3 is CASSLVGGMETQYF. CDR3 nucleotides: TGTGCCAGCAGCTTAGTGGGGGGGATGGAGACCCAGTACTTC. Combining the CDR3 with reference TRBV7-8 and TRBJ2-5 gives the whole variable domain GAGVSQSPRYKVAKRGQDVALRCDPISGHVSLFWYQQALGQGPEFLTYFQNEAQLDKSGLPSDRFFAERPEGSVSTLKIQRTQQEDSAVYLCASSLVGGMETQYFGPGTRLLVL.

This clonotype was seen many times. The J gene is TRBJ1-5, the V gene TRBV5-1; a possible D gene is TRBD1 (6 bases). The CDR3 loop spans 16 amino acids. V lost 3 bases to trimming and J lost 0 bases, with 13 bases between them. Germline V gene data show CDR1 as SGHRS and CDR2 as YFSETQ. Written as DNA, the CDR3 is TGCGCCAGCAGCTGGGGGGCCGGGGATAGCAATCAGCCCCAGCATTTT. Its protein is CASSWGAGDSNQPQHF.